The rows below give T cell receptor beta chains drawn from one sample of a study of blood T cell repertoires in COVID-19. Sequenced by immunoSEQ multiplex PCR; TCRdb stores in-frame clones only, minus some. The sample comprises 360,000 or so clones, 90% of which are singletons, and 6.5% rests with the top ten. The sequencing sample was made of peripheral blood. The receptors come from a young man with active or convalescent COVID-19. Both conserved end residues are part of each CDR3. D genes are given only for firm matches. Part of the rows lack a size; the others show once, few, many or a class for expanded clones.

V gene: TRBV2
D gene: -
clone size: few
J gene: TRBJ1-6
CDR3 protein: CASSGQVESSPLHF
CDR3 DNA: TGTGCCAGCAGCGGCCAGGTCGAGAGTTCACCCCTCCACTTT

V gene: TRBV9
D gene: TRBD1
clone size: once
J gene: TRBJ1-1
CDR3 protein: CASSVGGQGKVQAFF
CDR3 DNA: TGTGCCAGCAGCGTAGGTGGACAGGGGAAAGTTCAAGCTTTCTTT

V gene: TRBV4-3
D gene: -
clone size: -
J gene: TRBJ1-4
CDR3 protein: CASSQDGDPGEKLFF
CDR3 DNA: TGCGCCAGCAGCCAAGATGGAGATCCAGGGGAAAAACTGTTTTTT

V gene: TRBV6-5
D gene: TRBD1
clone size: -
J gene: TRBJ1-5
CDR3 protein: CASRKGTEFNQPQHF
CDR3 DNA: TGTGCCAGCAGGAAGGGGACAGAATTCAATCAGCCCCAGCATTTT

V gene: TRBV2
D gene: -
clone size: -
J gene: TRBJ2-1
CDR3 protein: CASSEARQFNYNEQFF
CDR3 DNA: TGTGCCAGCAGTGAAGCGCGGCAGTTCAACTACAATGAGCAGTTCTTC

V gene: TRBV28
D gene: TRBD2
clone size: -
J gene: TRBJ2-7
CDR3 protein: CASLLAGGYEQYF
CDR3 DNA: TGTGCCAGCCTACTAGCGGGGGGTTACGAGCAGTACTTC

V gene: TRBV28
D gene: TRBD1
clone size: -
J gene: TRBJ1-5
CDR3 protein: CASSLRTGVFHSNQPQHF
CDR3 DNA: TGTGCCAGCAGTTTAAGGACAGGGGTTTTTCATAGCAATCAGCCCCAGCATTTT

V gene: TRBV11-3
D gene: TRBD2
clone size: -
J gene: TRBJ2-1
CDR3 protein: CASSLRGGGSYNEQFF
CDR3 DNA: TGTGCCAGCAGCTTAAGGGGCGGGGGCTCCTACAATGAGCAGTTCTTC

V gene: TRBV27
D gene: TRBD2
clone size: -
J gene: TRBJ2-1
CDR3 protein: CASRGLAGPPPLF
CDR3 DNA: TGTGCCAGCAGGGGACTAGCGGGACCCCCGCCCCTCTTC

V gene: TRBV18
D gene: TRBD1
clone size: -
J gene: TRBJ1-3
CDR3 protein: CASSPDRAGNTIYF
CDR3 DNA: TGTGCCAGCTCACCGGACAGGGCTGGAAACACCATATATTTT

V gene: TRBV14
D gene: TRBD2
clone size: -
J gene: TRBJ2-4
CDR3 protein: CASSQDWGGIGAKNIQYF
CDR3 DNA: TGTGCCAGCAGCCAAGATTGGGGGGGGATTGGAGCCAAAAACATTCAGTACTTC

V gene: TRBV6-1
D gene: TRBD1
clone size: -
J gene: TRBJ1-2
CDR3 protein: CASSEAGTVRGYTF
CDR3 DNA: TGTGCCAGCAGTGAAGCGGGGACAGTCCGGGGCTACACCTTC

V gene: TRBV12-3/TRBV12-4
D gene: -
clone size: -
J gene: TRBJ1-4
CDR3 protein: CASTNRASEKLFF
CDR3 DNA: TGTGCCAGCACCAACAGGGCCTCTGAAAAACTGTTTTTT

V gene: TRBV2
D gene: TRBD1
clone size: -
J gene: TRBJ1-5
CDR3 protein: CASSYNRDRTSQPQHF
CDR3 DNA: TGTGCCAGCAGTTACAACCGGGACAGGACATCGCAGCCCCAGCATTTT

V gene: TRBV28
D gene: -
clone size: -
J gene: TRBJ2-5
CDR3 protein: CASSLTGNHEETQYF
CDR3 DNA: TGTGCCAGCAGTTTGACCGGGAATCATGAAGAGACCCAGTACTTC

V gene: TRBV9
D gene: -
clone size: once
J gene: TRBJ1-5
CDR3 protein: CASSSRGESQPQHF
CDR3 DNA: TGTGCCAGCAGCTCCCGGGGAGAGTCTCAGCCCCAGCATTTT